This T cell receptor (beta chain) was recorded in a study of OX40 agonist ivuxolimab in advanced cancers. Study information: Those treated in dose escalation had hepatocellular carcinoma, melanoma, renal cell cancer or head and neck cancer. Age averaged approximately 60 years (range about 20 to 80), and about 86% were male. Broader study findings: Expanded clones belonging to CD8+ T cells outnumbered, on average, those of CD4+. Among the lowest peripheral clonal expansion occurred in 0.1-3.0 mg/kg partial responders.

TCRdb's table, derived via immunoSEQ multiplex PCR, lists solely in-frame clones and lacks some. The table records approximately 80,000 clones, about 90% of them present only once. This clone showed up just once. Its antigen is unidentified. CDR1 LNHDA and CDR2 SQIVND come from the germline V gene (reference sequence). The germline V and J ends were trimmed by 2 bases and 4 bases, with 11 bases remaining between them. The CDR3 loop spans 14 amino acids. Material: CD4+ or CD8+ T cells sorted from blood, obtained in a trial of the OX40 agonist ivuxolimab. The chain has TRBV19 and TRBJ1-2, with a possible D match to TRBD1 (5 bases). This clonotype originated in an adult with an advanced solid tumor such as melanoma, head and neck, liver or kidney cancer. The CDR3: CASSIQGSFYGYTF. The CDR3 bases are TGTGCCAGTAGTATACAGGGTAGCTTCTATGGCTACACCTTC. The full variable domain, rest sourced from reference TRBV19 and TRBJ1-2, is DGGITQSPKYLFRKEGQNVTLSCEQNLNHDAMYWYRQDPGQGLRLIYYSQIVNDFQKGDIAEGYSVSREKKESFPLTVTSAQKNPTAFYLCASSIQGSFYGYTFGSGTRLTVV.